The sequence of this TCR beta chain was determined in a study of Ad26.COV2.S vaccination and SARS-CoV-2 variants. Libraries were prepared by immunoSEQ multiplex PCR; TCRdb keeps only in-frame clonotypes and omits some of them. The table has about 430,000 clones, around 90% seen once. The treatment: 15 to 20 received Ad26.COV2.S at low or high dose, single or two shots; roughly five received placebo; per-sample allocation not given. Samples came from day 63 after the first vaccine or placebo injection. This clonotype originated in a person between 18 and 59 years old who received the Ad26.COV2.S COVID-19 vaccine or a placebo. The input for sequencing was peripheral blood, taken in a trial of Ad26.COV2.S vaccine versus placebo.

In DNA form, the CDR3 reads TGTGCCAGCAGGGAGGGGGCGTTAACAGATACGCAGTATTTT. Its translation is CASREGALTDTQYF. The chain links TRBV2 to TRBJ2-3; D may be TRBD1 (7 bases). V was shortened by 6 bases and J by 3 bases, with 13 bases between the two germline ends. The CDR3 runs to 14 residues. Germline assignment: CDR1 SNHLY and CDR2 FYNNEI.